This TCR beta chain was observed in a study of blood T cells in healthy people across ages. Across the whole study: For every two T cells, template switching captured about one barcoded beta molecule. Broader study findings: Compared with aged donors, long-lived donors showed fewer expanded clones, suggesting selection. Older age coincided with a roughly linear decline in TCR beta diversity per million T cells.

This clonotype was seen just once. The antigen is unknown. J lost 4 bases, V lost 8 bases, and 8 bases had no gene match. The CDR3 covers 14 residues. CDR1 and CDR2 from the germline V gene are MNHEY and SVGEGT. The authors ran a second PCR of 7 to 11 cycles using a sample-barcoded 5' primer and a J-beta primer mix. All samples gave at least 2.5 million CDR3-containing paired-end reads. TCRdb re-called the 5' RACE reads with MiXCR, one entry per CDR3 protein. This table holds approximately 2,000,000 distinct CDR3 sequences, roughly two fifths found once. Sequenced input: blood. The TCR originated in a human donor in good health. V and J are TRBV6-2 or TRBV6-3 and TRBJ1-5, with 7 bases matching TRBD1. CDR3 sequence reads: CASGYGTANQPQHF. The CDR3 region has the DNA TGTGCCAGCGGCTACGGGACAGCGAATCAGCCCCAGCATTTT.